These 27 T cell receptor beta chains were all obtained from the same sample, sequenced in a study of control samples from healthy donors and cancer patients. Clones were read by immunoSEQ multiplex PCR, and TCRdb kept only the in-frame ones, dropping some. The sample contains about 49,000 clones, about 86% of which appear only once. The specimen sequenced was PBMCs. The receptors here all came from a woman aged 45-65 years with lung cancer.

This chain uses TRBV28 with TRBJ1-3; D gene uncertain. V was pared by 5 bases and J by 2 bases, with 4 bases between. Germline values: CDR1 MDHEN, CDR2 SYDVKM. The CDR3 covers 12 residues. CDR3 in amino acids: CASSIPGNTIYF. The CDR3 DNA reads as TGTGCCAGCAGTATCCCTGGAAACACCATATATTTT. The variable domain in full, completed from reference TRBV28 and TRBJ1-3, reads DVKVTQSSRYLVKRTGEKVFLECVQDMDHENMFWYRQDPGLGLRLIYFSYDVKMKEKGDIPEGYSVSREKKERFSLILESASTNQTSMYLCASSIPGNTIYFGEGSWLTVV.

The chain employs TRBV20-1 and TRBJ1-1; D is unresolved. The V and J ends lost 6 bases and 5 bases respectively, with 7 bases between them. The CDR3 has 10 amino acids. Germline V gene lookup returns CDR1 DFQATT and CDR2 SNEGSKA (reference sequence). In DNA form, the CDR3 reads TGCAGTGCCCCGGAAACTGAAGCTTTCTTT. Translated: CSAPETEAFF.

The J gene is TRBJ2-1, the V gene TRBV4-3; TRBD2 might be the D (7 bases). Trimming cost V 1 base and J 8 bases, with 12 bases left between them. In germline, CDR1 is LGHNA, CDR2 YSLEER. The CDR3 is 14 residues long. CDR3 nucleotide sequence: TGCGCCAGCAGCCAAGTGCGGGGGCTCGATGAGCAGTTCTTC. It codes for CASSQVRGLDEQFF.

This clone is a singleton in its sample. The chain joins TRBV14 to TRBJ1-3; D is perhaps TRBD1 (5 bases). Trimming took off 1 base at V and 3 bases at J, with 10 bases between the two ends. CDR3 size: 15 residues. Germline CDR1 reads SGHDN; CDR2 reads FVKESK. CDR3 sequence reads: CASSQVAGLGNTIYF. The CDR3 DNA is TGTGCCAGCAGCCAAGTTGCGGGGCTTGGAAACACCATATATTTT.

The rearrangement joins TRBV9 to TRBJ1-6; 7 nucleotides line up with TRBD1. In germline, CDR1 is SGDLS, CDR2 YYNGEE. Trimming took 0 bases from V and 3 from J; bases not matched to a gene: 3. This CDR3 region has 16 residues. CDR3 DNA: TGTGCCAGCAGCGTAGAGGCAGGGGGCTATAATTCACCCCTCCACTTT. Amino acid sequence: CASSVEAGGYNSPLHF.

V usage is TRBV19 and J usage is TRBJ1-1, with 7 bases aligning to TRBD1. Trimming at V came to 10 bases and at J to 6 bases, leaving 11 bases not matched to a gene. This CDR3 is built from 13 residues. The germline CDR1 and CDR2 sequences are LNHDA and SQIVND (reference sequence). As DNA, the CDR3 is TGTGCCACTCTTGGACAGGACGAAGCTGAAGCTTTCTTT. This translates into CATLGQDEAEAFF.

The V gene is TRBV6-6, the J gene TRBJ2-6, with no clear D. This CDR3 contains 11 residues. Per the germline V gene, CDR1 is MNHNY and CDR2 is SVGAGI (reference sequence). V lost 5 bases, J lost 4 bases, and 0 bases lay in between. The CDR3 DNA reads TGTGCCAGCAGTGGGGCCAACGTCCTGACTTTC. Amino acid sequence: CASSGANVLTF.

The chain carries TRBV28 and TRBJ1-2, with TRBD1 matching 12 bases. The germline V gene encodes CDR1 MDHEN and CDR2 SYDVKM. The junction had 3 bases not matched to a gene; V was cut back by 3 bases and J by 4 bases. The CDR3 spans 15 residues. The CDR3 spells CASSLSGQGAYGYTF. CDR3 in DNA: TGTGCCAGCAGTTTGTCGGGACAGGGGGCCTATGGCTACACCTTC.

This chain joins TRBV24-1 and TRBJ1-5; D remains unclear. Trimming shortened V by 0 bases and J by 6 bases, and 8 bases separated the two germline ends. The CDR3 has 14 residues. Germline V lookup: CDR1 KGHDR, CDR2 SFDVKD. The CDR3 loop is CATSDLGLSQPQHF. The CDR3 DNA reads TGTGCCACCAGTGATTTGGGACTCTCTCAGCCCCAGCATTTT.

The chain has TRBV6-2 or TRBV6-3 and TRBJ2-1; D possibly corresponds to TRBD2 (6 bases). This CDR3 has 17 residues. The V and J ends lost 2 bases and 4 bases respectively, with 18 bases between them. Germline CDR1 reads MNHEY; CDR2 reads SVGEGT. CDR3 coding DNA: TGTGCCAGCAGTTACGCCCCCCGAGGGACTTCTTACAATGAGCAGTTCTTC. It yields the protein CASSYAPRGTSYNEQFF.

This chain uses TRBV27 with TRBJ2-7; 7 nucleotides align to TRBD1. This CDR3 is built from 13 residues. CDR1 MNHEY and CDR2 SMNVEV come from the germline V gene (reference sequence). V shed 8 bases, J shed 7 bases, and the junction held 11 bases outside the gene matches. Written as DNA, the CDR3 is TGTGCCAGCTCCACGACAGGGCTAGGTGAGCAGTACTTC. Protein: CASSTTGLGEQYF.

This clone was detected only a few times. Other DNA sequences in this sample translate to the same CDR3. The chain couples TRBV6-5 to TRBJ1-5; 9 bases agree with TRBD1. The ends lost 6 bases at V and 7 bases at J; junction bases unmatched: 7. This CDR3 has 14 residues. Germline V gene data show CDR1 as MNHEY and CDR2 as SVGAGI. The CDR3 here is CASRSDRGGQPQHF. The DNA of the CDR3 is TGTGCCAGCAGATCGGACAGGGGCGGCCAGCCCCAGCATTTT.

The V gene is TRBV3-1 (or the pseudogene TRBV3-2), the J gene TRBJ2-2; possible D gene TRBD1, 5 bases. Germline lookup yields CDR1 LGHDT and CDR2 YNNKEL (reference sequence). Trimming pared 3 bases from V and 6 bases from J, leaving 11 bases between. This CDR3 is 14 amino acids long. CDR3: CASSHRLRAGELFF. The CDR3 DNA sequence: TGTGCCAGCAGCCACAGGCTCAGGGCCGGGGAGCTGTTTTTT.

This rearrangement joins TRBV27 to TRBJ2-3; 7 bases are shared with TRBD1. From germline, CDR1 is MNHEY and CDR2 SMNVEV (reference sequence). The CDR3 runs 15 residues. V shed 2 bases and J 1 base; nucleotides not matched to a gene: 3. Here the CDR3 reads CASSLLGQGTDTQYF. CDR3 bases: TGTGCCAGCAGTTTACTAGGACAGGGCACAGATACGCAGTATTTT.

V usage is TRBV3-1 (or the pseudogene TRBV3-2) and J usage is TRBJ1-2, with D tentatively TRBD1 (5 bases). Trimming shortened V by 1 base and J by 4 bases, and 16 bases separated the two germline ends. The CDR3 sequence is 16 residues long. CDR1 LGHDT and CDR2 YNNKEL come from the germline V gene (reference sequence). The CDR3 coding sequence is TGTGCCAGCAGCCAAGCCCCGGGACCGGGGGGCTATGGCTACACCTTC. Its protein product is CASSQAPGPGGYGYTF.

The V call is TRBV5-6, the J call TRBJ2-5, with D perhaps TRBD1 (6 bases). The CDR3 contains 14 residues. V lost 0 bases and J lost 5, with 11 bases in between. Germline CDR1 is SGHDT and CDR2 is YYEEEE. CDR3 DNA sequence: TGTGCCAGCAGCTTGGAGGACAGACCGGAGACCCAGTACTTC. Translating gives CASSLEDRPETQYF.

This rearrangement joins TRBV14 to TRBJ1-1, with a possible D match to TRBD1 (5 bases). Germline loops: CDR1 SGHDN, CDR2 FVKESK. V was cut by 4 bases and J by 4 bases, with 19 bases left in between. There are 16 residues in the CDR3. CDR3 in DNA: TGTGCCAGCAGCCTTCAAACCGGACTGGGGCTCACTGAAGCTTTCTTT. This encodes CASSLQTGLGLTEAFF. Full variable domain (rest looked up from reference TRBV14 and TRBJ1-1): EAGVTQFPSHSVIEKGQTVTLRCDPISGHDNLYWYRRVMGKEIKFLLHFVKESKQDESGMPNNRFLAERTGGTYSTLKVQPAELEDSGVYFCASSLQTGLGLTEAFFGQGTRLTVV.

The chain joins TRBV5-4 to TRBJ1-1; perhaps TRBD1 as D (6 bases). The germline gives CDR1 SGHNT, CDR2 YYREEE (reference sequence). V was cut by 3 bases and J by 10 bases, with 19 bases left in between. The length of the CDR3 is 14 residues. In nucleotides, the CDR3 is TGTGCCAGCAGCTCGGATCGGAGGGGGTTTGGAGCTTTCTTT. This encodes CASSSDRRGFGAFF.

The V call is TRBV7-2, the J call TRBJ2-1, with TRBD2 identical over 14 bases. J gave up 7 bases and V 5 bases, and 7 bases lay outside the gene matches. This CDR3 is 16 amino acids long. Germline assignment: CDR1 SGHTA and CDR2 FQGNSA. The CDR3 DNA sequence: TGTGCCAGCAGCGCCCGGACTAGCGGGGGGAAAAATGAGCAGTTCTTC. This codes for CASSARTSGGKNEQFF. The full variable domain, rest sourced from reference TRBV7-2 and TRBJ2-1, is GAGVSQSPSNKVTEKGKDVELRCDPISGHTALYWYRQSLGQGLEFLIYFQGNSAPDKSGLPSDRFSAERTGGSVSTLTIQRTQQEDSAVYLCASSARTSGGKNEQFFGPGTRLTVL.

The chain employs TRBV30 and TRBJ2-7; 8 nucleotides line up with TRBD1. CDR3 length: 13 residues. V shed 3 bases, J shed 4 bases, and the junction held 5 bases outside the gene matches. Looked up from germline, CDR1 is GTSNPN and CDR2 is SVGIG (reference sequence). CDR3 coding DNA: TGTGCCTGGAGCCCGGGACAGGAATACGAGCAGTACTTC. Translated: CAWSPGQEYEQYF.

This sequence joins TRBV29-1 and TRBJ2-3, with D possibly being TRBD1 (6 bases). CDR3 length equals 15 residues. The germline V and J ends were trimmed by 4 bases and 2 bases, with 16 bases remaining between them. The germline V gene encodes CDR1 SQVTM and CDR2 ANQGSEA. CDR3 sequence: CSVAGHLANTDTQYF. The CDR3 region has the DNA TGCAGCGTTGCGGGACATCTTGCAAACACAGATACGCAGTATTTT.

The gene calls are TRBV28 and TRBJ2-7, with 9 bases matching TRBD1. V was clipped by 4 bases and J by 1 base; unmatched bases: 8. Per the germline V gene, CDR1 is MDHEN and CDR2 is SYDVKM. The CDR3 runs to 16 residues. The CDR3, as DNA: TGTGCCAGCAGTTCCACCCCGGGACAGGGTTCCTACGAGCAGTACTTC. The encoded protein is CASSSTPGQGSYEQYF.

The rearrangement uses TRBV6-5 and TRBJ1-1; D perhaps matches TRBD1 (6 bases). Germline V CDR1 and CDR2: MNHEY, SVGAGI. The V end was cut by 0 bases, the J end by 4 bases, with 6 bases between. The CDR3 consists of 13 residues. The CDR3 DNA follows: TGTGCCAGCAGTTACTCGACAGGCACTGAAGCTTTCTTT. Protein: CASSYSTGTEAFF.

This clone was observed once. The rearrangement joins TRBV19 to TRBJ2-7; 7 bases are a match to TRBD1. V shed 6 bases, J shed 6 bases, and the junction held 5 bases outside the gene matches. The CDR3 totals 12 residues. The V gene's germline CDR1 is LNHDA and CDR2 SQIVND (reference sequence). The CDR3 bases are TGTGCCAGTAGCCGGGACAGTTTCGAGCAGTACTTC. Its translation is CASSRDSFEQYF.

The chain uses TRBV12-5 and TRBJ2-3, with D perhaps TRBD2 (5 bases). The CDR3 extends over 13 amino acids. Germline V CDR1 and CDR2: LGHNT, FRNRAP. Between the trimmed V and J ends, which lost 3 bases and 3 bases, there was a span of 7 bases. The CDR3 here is CASGFSGTDTQYF. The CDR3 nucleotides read TGTGCTAGTGGTTTTTCGGGAACAGATACGCAGTATTTT.

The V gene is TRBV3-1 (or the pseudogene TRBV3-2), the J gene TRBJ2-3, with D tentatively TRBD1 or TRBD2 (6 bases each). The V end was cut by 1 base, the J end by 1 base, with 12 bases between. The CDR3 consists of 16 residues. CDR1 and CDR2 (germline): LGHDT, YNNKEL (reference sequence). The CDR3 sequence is CASSQVGGGGTDTQYF. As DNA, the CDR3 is TGTGCCAGCAGCCAAGTTGGGGGCGGGGGCACAGATACGCAGTATTTT.

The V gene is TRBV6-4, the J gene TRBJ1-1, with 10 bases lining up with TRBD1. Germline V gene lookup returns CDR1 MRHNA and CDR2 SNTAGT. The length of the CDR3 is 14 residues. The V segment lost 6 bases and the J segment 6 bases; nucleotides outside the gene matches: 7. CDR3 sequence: CASRAGTGVAEAFF. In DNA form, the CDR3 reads TGTGCCAGCAGGGCCGGGACAGGGGTAGCTGAAGCTTTCTTT.